The clone carrying this T cell receptor (beta chain) was observed a handful of times. The record originates from a study of blood T cells in healthy people across ages. Overall study context: Through template switching, about one barcoded beta molecule was captured per two T cells, as measured in model experiments.

The draw of peripheral blood yielded ten milliliters from each donor. The use of a sample-barcoded 5' primer and a J-beta primer mix characterized a second PCR of about 7 to 12 cycles. One entry per CDR3 protein results from TCRdb running MiXCR on the 5' RACE reads. The profile covers 1.5 million to 2 million distinct CDR3 sequences, with roughly 49% appearing a single time and roughly 2% taken by the ten largest. Sequenced material: blood. This receptor was taken from a woman between 40 and 50 years old in good health.

The CDR3 reads CASKGLASDTQYF. The CDR3 DNA is TGTGCCAGCAAAGGACTAGCATCAGATACGCAGTATTTT. The chain uses TRBV12-3 or TRBV12-4 and TRBJ2-3; 8 bases agree with TRBD2. The CDR3 extends over 13 amino acids. J gave up 4 bases and V 7 bases, and 4 bases lay outside the gene matches.